This TCR beta chain was recovered during a study of T cells in localized non-small cell lung cancer. The germline CDR1 and CDR2 sequences are SGHTA and FQGNSA. With 1 base clipped from V and 5 bases from J, the junction kept 3 bases outside the gene matches. The CDR3 runs to 14 residues. Whole-study results and caveats: Tumor showed lower T cell clonality than uninvolved adjacent lung, where it was highest. One tumor region alone was sequenced, and heterogeneity therefore remains possible. A median of about 60 of the top 100 tumor clones appeared in adjacent lung, which was paired and uninvolved. The study linked higher blood T cell density to longer overall survival.

Clones were read by immunoSEQ multiplex PCR, and TCRdb kept only the in-frame ones, dropping some. The profile shows roughly 38,000 clones, roughly 90% of them singletons. Points on this clone: Its cognate antigen is unknown.

This clonotype originated in a female donor older than 55 with stage I squamous cell lung carcinoma. The sequencing used peripheral blood, collected before any cancer treatment. The chain links TRBV7-2 to TRBJ2-7, with TRBD1 matching 9 bases. Here the CDR3 reads CASSLDRGLNEQYF. The CDR3 coding sequence is TGTGCCAGCAGCTTAGACAGGGGGCTGAACGAGCAGTACTTC.